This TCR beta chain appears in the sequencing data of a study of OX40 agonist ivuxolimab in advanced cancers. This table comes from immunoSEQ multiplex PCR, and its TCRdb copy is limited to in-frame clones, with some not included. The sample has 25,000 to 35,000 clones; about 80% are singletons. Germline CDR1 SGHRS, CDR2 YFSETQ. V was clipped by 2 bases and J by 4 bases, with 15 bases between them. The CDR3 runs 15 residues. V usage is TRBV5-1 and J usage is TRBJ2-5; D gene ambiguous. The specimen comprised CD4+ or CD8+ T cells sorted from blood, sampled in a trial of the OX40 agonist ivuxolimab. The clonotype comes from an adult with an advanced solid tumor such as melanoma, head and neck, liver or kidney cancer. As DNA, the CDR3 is TGCGCCAGCAGCTTCCACAGCCTGATTGGAGAGACCCAGTACTTC. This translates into CASSFHSLIGETQYF.